These T cell receptor beta chains were read from a single sample in a study of cytomegalovirus exposure and HLA in healthy donors. Data came from immunoSEQ multiplex PCR; TCRdb stores just in-frame clones and leaves some out. This repertoire shows over 200,000 clones, 75% to 80% found once; its top ten account for 1.8%. Material for sequencing was PBMCs. The receptors were gathered from a male donor in good health and CMV-seronegative. Each CDR3 is given with its conserved first and last residue. Fields, in order: V gene, J gene, CDR3 length, clone size, D gene, CDR3 protein, CDR3 DNA. D genes are given only for firm matches. Expanded clones are given a class, and other clones once, few, many or no size at all.

TRBV5-8	TRBJ1-1	14	few	NA	CASSLEWRNTEAFF	TGTGCCAGCAGCTTGGAGTGGAGGAACACTGAAGCTTTCTTT
TRBV4-3	TRBJ2-2	19	NA	TRBD2	CASSQEVNRGRANTGELFF	TGCGCCAGCAGCCAAGAAGTGAATCGCGGGAGGGCTAACACCGGGGAGCTGTTTTTT
TRBV6-1	TRBJ2-5	15	NA	NA	CASRRGQRVQETQYF	TGTGCCAGCAGGAGGGGACAGCGGGTCCAAGAGACCCAGTACTTC
TRBV11-2	TRBJ2-1	15	NA	TRBD2	CASSLSSGSYNEQFF	TGTGCCAGCAGCTTATCTAGCGGCTCCTACAATGAGCAGTTCTTC
TRBV9	TRBJ1-1	16	NA	NA	CASSVARGGSGTEAFF	TGTGCCAGCAGCGTAGCTAGAGGGGGTAGCGGGACTGAAGCTTTCTTT
TRBV6-6	TRBJ2-7	15	NA	TRBD1	CASSYEGGVNHEQYF	TGTGCCAGCAGTTACGAAGGGGGCGTAAACCACGAGCAGTACTTC
TRBV2	TRBJ1-1	13	NA	NA	CASSRGGNTEAFF	TGTGCCAGCAGCAGGGGCGGGAACACTGAAGCTTTCTTT
TRBV7-6	TRBJ2-2	13	NA	NA	CASSLGAAGELFF	TGTGCCAGCAGCCTAGGCGCGGCCGGGGAGCTGTTTTTT
TRBV19	TRBJ2-1	14	once	NA	CASSIGRAYNEQFF	TGTGCCAGTAGTATAGGGAGGGCCTACAATGAGCAGTTCTTC
TRBV5-1	TRBJ2-7	15	NA	TRBD1	CASRPDRGNSYEQYF	TGCGCCAGCAGACCTGACAGGGGGAACTCCTACGAGCAGTACTTC
TRBV5-6	TRBJ2-7	15	NA	TRBD1	CASSLGGSLIYEQYF	TGTGCCAGCAGCCTAGGGGGCTCTCTGATCTACGAGCAGTACTTC
TRBV6-6	TRBJ2-5	14	once	TRBD1	CASREDREKETQYF	TGTGCCAGCAGGGAGGACAGGGAGAAGGAGACCCAGTACTTC
TRBV11-1	TRBJ2-5	14	few	NA	CASSLRGGGETQYF	TGTGCCAGCAGCTTGCGGGGAGGGGGAGAGACCCAGTACTTC
TRBV5-1	TRBJ1-6	14	NA	NA	CASSYNRENSPLHF	TGCGCCAGCAGCTACAACAGGGAAAATTCACCCCTCCACTTT